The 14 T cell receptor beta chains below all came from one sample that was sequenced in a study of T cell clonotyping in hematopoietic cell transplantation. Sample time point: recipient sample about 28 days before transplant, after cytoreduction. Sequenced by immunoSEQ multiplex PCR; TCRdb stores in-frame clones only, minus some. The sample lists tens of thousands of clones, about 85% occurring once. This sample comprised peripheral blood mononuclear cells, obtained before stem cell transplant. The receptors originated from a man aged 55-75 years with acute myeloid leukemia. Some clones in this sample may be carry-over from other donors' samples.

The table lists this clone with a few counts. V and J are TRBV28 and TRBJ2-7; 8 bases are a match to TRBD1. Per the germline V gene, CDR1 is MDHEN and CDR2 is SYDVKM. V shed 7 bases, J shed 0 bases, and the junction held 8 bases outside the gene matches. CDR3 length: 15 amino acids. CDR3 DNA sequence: TGTGCCAGCACCGACCTCGGACAGGGCTCCTACGAGCAGTACTTC. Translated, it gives CASTDLGQGSYEQYF.

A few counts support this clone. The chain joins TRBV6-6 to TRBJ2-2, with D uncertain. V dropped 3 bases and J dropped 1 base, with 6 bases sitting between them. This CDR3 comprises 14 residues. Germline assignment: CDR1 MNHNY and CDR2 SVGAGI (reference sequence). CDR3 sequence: CASSYSQNTGELFF. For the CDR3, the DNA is TGTGCCAGCAGTTATTCCCAGAACACCGGGGAGCTGTTTTTT.

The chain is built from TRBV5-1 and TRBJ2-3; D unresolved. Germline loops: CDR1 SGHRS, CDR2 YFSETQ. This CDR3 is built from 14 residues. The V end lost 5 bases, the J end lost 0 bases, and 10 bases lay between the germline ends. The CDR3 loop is CASRGISSTDTQYF. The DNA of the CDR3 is TGCGCCAGCAGAGGGATATCTAGCACAGATACGCAGTATTTT.

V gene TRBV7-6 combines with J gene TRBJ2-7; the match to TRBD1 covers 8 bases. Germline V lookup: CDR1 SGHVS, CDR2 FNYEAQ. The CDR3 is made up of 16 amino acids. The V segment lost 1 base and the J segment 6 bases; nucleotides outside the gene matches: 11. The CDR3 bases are TGTGCCAGCAGCTTAGATGCAGGGGGCGCTGATCGCGAGCAGTACTTC. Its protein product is CASSLDAGGADREQYF.

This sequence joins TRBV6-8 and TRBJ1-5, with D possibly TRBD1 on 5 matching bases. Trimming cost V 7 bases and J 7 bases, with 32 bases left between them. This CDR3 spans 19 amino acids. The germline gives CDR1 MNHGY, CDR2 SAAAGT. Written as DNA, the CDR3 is TGTGCCAGCACATACGAGAACGGGGGTCCAGGGTTCCTAGAACAGCCCCAGCATTTT. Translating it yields CASTYENGGPGFLEQPQHF.

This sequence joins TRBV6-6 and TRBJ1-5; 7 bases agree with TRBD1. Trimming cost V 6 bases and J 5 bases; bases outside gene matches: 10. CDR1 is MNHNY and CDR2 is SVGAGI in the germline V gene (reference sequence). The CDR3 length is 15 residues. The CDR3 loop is CASSLNRGGDQPQHF. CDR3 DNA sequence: TGTGCCAGCAGCCTTAACAGGGGCGGCGATCAGCCCCAGCATTTT.

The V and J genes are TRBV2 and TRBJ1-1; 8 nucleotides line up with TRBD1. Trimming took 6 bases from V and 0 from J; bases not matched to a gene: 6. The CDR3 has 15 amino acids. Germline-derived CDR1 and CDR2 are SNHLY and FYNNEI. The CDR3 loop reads CASRTGDYMNTEAFF. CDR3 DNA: TGTGCCAGCAGGACAGGGGATTATATGAACACTGAAGCTTTCTTT.

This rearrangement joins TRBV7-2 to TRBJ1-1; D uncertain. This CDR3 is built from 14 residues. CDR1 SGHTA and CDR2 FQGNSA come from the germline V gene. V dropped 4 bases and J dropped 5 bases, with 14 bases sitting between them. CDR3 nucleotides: TGTGCCAGCAGCTCCGGGGTGTGGACGACTGAAGCTTTCTTT. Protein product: CASSSGVWTTEAFF.

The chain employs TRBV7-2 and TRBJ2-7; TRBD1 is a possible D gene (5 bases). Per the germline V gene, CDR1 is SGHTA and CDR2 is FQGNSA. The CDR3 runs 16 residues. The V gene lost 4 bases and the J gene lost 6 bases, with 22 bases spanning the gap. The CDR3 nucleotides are TGTGCCAGCAGCTCCCCTTTCTCCGGGTCTAGGGGCGAGCAGTACTTC. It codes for CASSSPFSGSRGEQYF.

The DNA of the CDR3 is TGTGCCAGCAGTGTCCCTCAAGAGACCCAGTACTTC. This gives the protein CASSVPQETQYF. This chain joins TRBV28 and TRBJ2-5; D gene ambiguous. CDR1 is MDHEN, CDR2 SYDVKM, per germline. V lost 5 bases and J 2 bases, leaving 6 bases between the germline ends. The CDR3 has 12 amino acids.

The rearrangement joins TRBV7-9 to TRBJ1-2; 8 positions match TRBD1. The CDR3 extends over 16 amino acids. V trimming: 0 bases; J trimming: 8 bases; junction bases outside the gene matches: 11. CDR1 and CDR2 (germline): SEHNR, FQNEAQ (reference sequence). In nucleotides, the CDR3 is TGTGCCAGCAGCTTAGCGGGGGGACAGGAGATGGGAGGCTACACCTTC. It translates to CASSLAGGQEMGGYTF.

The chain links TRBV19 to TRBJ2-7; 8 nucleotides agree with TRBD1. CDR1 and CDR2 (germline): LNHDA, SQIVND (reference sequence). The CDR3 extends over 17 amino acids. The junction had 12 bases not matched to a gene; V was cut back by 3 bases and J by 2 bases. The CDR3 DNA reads TGTGCCAGTAGTATCGCGACACTGACAGGGGCCCCCTACGAGCAGTACTTC. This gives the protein CASSIATLTGAPYEQYF.

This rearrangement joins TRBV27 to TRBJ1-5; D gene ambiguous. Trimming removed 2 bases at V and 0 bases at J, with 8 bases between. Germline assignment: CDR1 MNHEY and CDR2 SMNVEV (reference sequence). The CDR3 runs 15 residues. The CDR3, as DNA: TGTGCCAGCAGTTTAGCTGACGGTAGCAATCAGCCCCAGCATTTT. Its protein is CASSLADGSNQPQHF.

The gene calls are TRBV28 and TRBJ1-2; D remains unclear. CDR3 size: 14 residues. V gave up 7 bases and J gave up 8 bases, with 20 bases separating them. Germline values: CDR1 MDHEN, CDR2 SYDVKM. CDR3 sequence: CASNLHPGLEGYTF. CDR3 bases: TGTGCCAGCAATCTCCATCCCGGGCTCGAGGGCTACACCTTC.